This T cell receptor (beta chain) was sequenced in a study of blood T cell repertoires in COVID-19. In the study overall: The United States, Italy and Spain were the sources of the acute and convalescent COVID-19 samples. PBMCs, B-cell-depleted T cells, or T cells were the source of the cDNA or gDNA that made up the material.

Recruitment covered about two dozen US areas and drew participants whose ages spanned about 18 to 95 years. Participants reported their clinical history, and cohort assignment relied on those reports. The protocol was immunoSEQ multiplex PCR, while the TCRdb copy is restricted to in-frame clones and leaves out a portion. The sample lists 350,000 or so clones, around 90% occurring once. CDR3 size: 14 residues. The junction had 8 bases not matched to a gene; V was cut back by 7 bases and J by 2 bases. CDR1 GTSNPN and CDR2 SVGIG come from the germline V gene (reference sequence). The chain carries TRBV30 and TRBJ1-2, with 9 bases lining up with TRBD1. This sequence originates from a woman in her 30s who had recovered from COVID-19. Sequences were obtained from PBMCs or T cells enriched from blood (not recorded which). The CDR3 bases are TGTGCCTCGCGTACCGGGACAGGGAACTATGGCTACACCTTC. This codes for CASRTGTGNYGYTF.